The clone carrying this T cell receptor (beta chain) was counted many times. Its antigen is currently unknown. The CDR3 is 15 residues long. V lost 5 bases and J 6 bases, leaving 17 bases between the germline ends. In germline, CDR1 is SGHTA, CDR2 FQGNSA. This sample is drawn from a study of neurological immune-mediated disorders. Study summary: Multiple sclerosis patients numbered 34, of whom approximately 31 were relapsing-remitting and 3 secondary progressive.

The study, taken as a whole, reports: A possible signature was seen in one related-CDR3 cluster, into which phylogenetic grouping placed the repertoires of 18 of 34 multiple sclerosis patients. The most TCR clonal expansion was seen in HTLV-1-associated myelopathy, whereas the least was seen in multiple sclerosis, below the level in healthy controls.

5'RACE generated cDNA with 10-nucleotide random UMIs. TCRdb reprocessed the 5' RACE reads via MiXCR and lists one record per CDR3 protein. Of tens of thousands of distinct CDR3 sequences in the sample, 2% to 3% were seen once. This TCR came from a man between 45 and 60 years old with multiple sclerosis. The source material was PBMCs. The J gene is TRBJ2-1, the V gene TRBV7-2, with unresolved D. In DNA form, the CDR3 reads TGTGCCAGCAGCCCCCGGTCGTTAGGCTCCAATGAGCAGTTCTTC. Protein product: CASSPRSLGSNEQFF.